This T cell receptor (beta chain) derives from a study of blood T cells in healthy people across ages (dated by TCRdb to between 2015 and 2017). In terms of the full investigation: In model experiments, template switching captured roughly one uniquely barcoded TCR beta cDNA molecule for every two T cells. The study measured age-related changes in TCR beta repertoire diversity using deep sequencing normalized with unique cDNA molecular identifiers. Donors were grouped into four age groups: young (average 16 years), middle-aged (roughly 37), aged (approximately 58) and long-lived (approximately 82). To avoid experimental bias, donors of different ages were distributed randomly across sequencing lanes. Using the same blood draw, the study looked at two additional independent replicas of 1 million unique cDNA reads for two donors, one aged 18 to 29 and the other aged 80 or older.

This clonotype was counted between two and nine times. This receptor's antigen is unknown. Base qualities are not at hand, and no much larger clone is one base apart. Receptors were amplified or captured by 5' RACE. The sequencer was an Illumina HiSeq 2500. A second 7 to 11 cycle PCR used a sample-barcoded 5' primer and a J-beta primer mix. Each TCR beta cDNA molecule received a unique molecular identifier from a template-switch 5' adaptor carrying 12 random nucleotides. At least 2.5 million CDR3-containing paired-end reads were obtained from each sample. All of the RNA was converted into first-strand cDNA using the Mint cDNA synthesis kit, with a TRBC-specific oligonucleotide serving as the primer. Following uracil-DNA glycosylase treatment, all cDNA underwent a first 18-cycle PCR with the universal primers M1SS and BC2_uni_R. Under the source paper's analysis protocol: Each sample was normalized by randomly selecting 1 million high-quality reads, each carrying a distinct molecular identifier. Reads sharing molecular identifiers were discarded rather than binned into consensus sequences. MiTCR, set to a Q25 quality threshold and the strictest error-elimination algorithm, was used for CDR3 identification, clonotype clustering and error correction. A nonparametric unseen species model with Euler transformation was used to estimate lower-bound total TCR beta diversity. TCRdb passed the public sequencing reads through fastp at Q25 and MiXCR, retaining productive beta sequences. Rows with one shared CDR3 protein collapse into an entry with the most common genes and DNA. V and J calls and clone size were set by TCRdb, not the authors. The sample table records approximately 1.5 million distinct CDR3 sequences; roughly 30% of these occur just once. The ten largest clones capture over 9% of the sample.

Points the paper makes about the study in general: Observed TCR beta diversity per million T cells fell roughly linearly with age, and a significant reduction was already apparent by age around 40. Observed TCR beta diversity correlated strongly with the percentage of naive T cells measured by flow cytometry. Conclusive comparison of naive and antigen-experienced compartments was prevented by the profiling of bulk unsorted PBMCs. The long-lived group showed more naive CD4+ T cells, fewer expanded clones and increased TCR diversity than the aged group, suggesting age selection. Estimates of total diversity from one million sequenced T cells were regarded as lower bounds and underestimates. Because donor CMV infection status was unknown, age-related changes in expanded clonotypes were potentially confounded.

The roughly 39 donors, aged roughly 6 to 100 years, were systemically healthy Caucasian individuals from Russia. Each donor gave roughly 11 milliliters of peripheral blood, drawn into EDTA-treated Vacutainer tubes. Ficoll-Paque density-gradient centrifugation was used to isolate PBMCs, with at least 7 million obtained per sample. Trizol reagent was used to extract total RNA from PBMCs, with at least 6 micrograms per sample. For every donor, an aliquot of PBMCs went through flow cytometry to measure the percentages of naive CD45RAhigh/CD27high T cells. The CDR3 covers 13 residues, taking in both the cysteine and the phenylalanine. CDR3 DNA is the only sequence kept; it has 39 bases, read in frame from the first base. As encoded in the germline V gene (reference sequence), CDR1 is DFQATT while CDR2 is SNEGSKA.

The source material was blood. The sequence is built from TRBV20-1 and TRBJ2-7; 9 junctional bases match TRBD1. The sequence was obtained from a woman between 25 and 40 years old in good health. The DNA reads TGCAGCCCGGGACAGGGTTCGTCCTACGAGCAGTACTTC. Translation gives CSPGQGSSYEQYF.